Many counts were recorded for the clone carrying this T cell receptor beta chain. Its specificity is not known. These data belong to a study of early T cells in non-severe SARS-CoV-2 infection. Study summary: The chains were unpaired, and the sequenced material was bulk RNA from unsorted whole blood. Study outcomes and limitations: Anti-spike CD8 responses were favored in VDJdb matching, and private and CD4 specificities were missed.

CDR1 SNHLY and CDR2 FYNNEI come from the germline V gene. V lost 10 bases to trimming and J lost 6 bases; unmatched junction nucleotides: 14. This CDR3 comprises 14 residues. Individual cDNA molecules were tagged with unique molecular identifiers, the study reported. TCRdb passed the 5' RACE reads through MiXCR, listing each CDR3 protein once. The data show around 92,000 distinct CDR3 sequences, 11% seen once. This receptor was identified in an adult who was a healthcare worker with PCR-confirmed SARS-CoV-2 infection or an uninfected control (not recorded which). The rearrangement joins TRBV2 to TRBJ1-2; 7 nucleotides match TRBD1. The sequencing sample was made of whole blood. The CDR3 spells CATKLRGIWDGYTF. The CDR3 DNA is TGTGCCACCAAACTCAGGGGGATCTGGGATGGCTACACCTTC. Full variable domain (missing parts from reference TRBV2 and TRBJ1-2): EPEVTQTPSHQVTQMGQEVILRCVPISNHLYFYWYRQILGQKVEFLVSFYNNEISEKSEIFDDQFSVERPDGSNFTLKIRSTKLEDSAMYFCATKLRGIWDGYTFGSGTRLTVV.